These 27 T cell receptor beta chains came from one sample sequenced in a study of vaccination and CD4 T cells after COVID-19. Cultured CD4+ T cell DNA underwent sequencing with the Oncomine TCR Beta short-read assay. TCRdb reprocessed the PCR reads with MiXCR, giving one entry per CDR3 protein. Among some 10,000 distinct CDR3 sequences listed, around 59% were seen once. As for treatment: roughly 10-day PBMC culture with coronavirus spike peptide pools or control peptides (ViraFEST assay). No antigen has been assigned to these receptors. The sequenced material came from CD4+ T cells from blood, cultured in vitro. The receptors derive from a human donor who had recovered from COVID-19.

This clonotype was detected only a few times. The V and J genes are TRBV7-9 and TRBJ2-7, with TRBD2 matching 16 bases. The V gene end was trimmed by 4 bases and the J gene end by 2 bases; junction bases not matched to a gene: 2. Germline lookup yields CDR1 SEHNR and CDR2 FQNEAQ (reference sequence). The CDR3 totals 16 residues. This CDR3 is CASSSGTSGRAYEQYF. The CDR3 DNA is TGTGCCAGCAGCTCGGGGACTAGCGGGAGGGCCTACGAGCAGTACTTC.

This sequence joins TRBV6-1 and TRBJ1-5; D is unclear. The V gene's germline CDR1 is MNHNS and CDR2 SASEGT. Deletions cut 0 bases from V and 7 bases from J, with 10 bases between. This CDR3 is built from 14 residues. The CDR3: CASSEAQKGQPQHF. Here the CDR3 DNA reads TGTGCCAGCAGTGAAGCGCAAAAGGGACAGCCCCAGCATTTT.

The V and J genes are TRBV6-1 and TRBJ1-1; 7 nucleotides align to TRBD1. There are 15 residues in the CDR3. Per germline, CDR1 MNHNS and CDR2 SASEGT. The V and J ends lost 2 bases and 3 bases, in that order; junction bases with no gene match: 6. CDR3 region: CASSELGQPYTEAFF. The CDR3, as DNA: TGTGCCAGCAGTGAATTGGGACAGCCCTACACTGAAGCTTTCTTT.

This clonotype was recorded a few times. The J gene is TRBJ2-3, the V gene TRBV6-1; D may correspond to TRBD1 or TRBD2 (5 bases each). Trimming removed 7 bases from V and 2 bases from J, with 10 bases in between. In germline, CDR1 is MNHNS, CDR2 SASEGT. CDR3 size: 13 residues. The CDR3 region has the DNA TGTGCCAGCACGGAGGACAACACAGATACGCAGTATTTT. Translation: CASTEDNTDTQYF.

The chain carries TRBV6-2 or TRBV6-3 and TRBJ2-2; TRBD2 matches 7 bases. V lost 5 bases to trimming and J lost 2 bases; unmatched junction nucleotides: 5. The length of the CDR3 is 15 residues. Germline V gene data show CDR1 as MNHEY and CDR2 as SVGEGT. Written as DNA, the CDR3 is TGTGCCAGCAGTCCACCGGGACTAAACACCGGGGAGCTGTTTTTT. Amino acid sequence: CASSPPGLNTGELFF.

The chain recombines TRBV19 with TRBJ2-2, with 10 bases lining up with TRBD1. This CDR3 region has 16 residues. V shed 5 bases, J shed 3 bases, and the junction held 6 bases outside the gene matches. Germline CDR1 LNHDA, CDR2 SQIVND (reference sequence). The chain's CDR3 is CASSFTGTGDTGELFF. The CDR3 DNA follows: TGTGCCAGTAGTTTTACCGGGACAGGGGACACCGGGGAGCTGTTTTTT.

The chain is built from TRBV7-2 and TRBJ1-1; D may be TRBD1 (6 bases). CDR3 length: 13 residues. The germline gives CDR1 SGHTA, CDR2 FQGNSA. The V gene lost 6 bases and the J gene lost 3 bases, with 11 bases spanning the gap. The CDR3 DNA reads as TGTGCCAGCAGTCGTAGGACAGACACTGAAGCTTTCTTT. Protein: CASSRRTDTEAFF. The variable domain in full, completed from reference TRBV7-2 and TRBJ1-1, reads GAGVSQSPSNKVTEKGKDVELRCDPISGHTALYWYRQSLGQGLEFLIYFQGNSAPDKSGLPSDRFSAERTGGSVSTLTIQRTQQEDSAVYLCASSRRTDTEAFFGQGTRLTVV.

The chain carries TRBV20-1 and TRBJ2-7; 9 nucleotides line up with TRBD1. The CDR3 loop spans 14 amino acids. CDR1 and CDR2 (germline): DFQATT, SNEGSKA (reference sequence). J lost 2 bases, V lost 3 bases, and 5 bases had no gene match. The CDR3 sequence is CSASGQGLTYEQYF. Here the CDR3 DNA reads TGCAGTGCTAGCGGACAGGGGCTGACCTACGAGCAGTACTTC.

V gene TRBV12-3 or TRBV12-4 combines with J gene TRBJ1-6; D is unclear. The CDR3 is 14 residues long. With 6 bases removed from V and 7 bases from J, the gap between germline ends came to 13 bases. This chain's CDR3 is CASSPVTVNSPLHF. The CDR3 bases are TGTGCCAGCAGCCCCGTGACGGTGAATTCACCCCTCCACTTT.

The CDR3 sequence is CASSRQTGTGRDTQYF. The DNA of the CDR3 is TGTGCCAGCAGCCGCCAAACCGGGACAGGGAGAGATACGCAGTATTTT. The chain couples TRBV11-2 to TRBJ2-3, with 9 bases aligning to TRBD1. CDR1 and CDR2 (germline): SGHAT, FQNNGV. This CDR3 region has 16 residues. Unmatched junction bases numbered 11, after V lost 5 bases and J lost 5 bases.

The chain is built from TRBV6-2 or TRBV6-3 and TRBJ2-5; TRBD2 matches at 11 bases. Germline assignment: CDR1 MNHEY and CDR2 SVGEGT. Trimming at V came to 2 bases and at J to 3 bases, leaving 8 bases not matched to a gene. The CDR3 sequence is 17 residues long. CDR3 in amino acids: CASSYPSGRFDKETQYF. In DNA, the CDR3 is TGTGCCAGCAGTTACCCTAGCGGGAGGTTCGATAAAGAGACCCAGTACTTC.

V usage is TRBV27 and J usage is TRBJ2-5, with 7 bases lining up with TRBD1. Germline CDR1 reads MNHEY; CDR2 reads SMNVEV (reference sequence). The CDR3 has 16 residues. V trimming: 1 base; J trimming: 6 bases; junction bases outside the gene matches: 11. The CDR3 sequence is CASSLFPDRIVQTQYF. The CDR3 region has the DNA TGTGCCAGCAGTTTATTCCCGGACAGGATCGTGCAGACCCAGTACTTC.

The gene calls are TRBV11-2 and TRBJ1-2; D is perhaps TRBD1 (5 bases). V lost 4 bases and J 8 bases, leaving 14 bases between the germline ends. Per germline, CDR1 SGHAT and CDR2 FQNNGV. The CDR3 spans 13 residues. CDR3 DNA sequence: TGTGCCAGCAGCTCGAATTGGGGGGGAGGCTACACCTTC. Its translation: CASSSNWGGGYTF. The full variable domain, its missing parts supplied by reference TRBV11-2 and TRBJ1-2, is EAGVAQSPRYKIIEKRQSVAFWCNPISGHATLYWYQQILGQGPKLLIQFQNNGVVDDSQLPKDRFSAERLKGVDSTLKIQPAKLEDSAVYLCASSSNWGGGYTFGSGTRLTVV.

This clonotype was detected only a few times. The V gene is TRBV7-8, the J gene TRBJ2-3, with D maybe TRBD1 (5 bases). From germline, CDR1 is SGHVS and CDR2 FQNEAQ. Trimming took off 4 bases at V and 2 bases at J, with 16 bases between the two ends. The CDR3 spans 16 residues. The CDR3 loop is CASSSSNRQLTDTQYF. DNA of the CDR3: TGTGCCAGCAGCTCCTCGAACCGACAGCTCACAGATACGCAGTATTTT.

This clonotype was seen just once. The V call is TRBV14, the J call TRBJ1-1; D ambiguous. Germline V gives CDR1 SGHDN, CDR2 FVKESK. Trimming pared 0 bases from V and 1 base from J, leaving 18 bases between. CDR3 length: 18 amino acids. CDR3 protein: CASSQEGWAFGRNTEAFF. The CDR3, as DNA: TGTGCCAGCAGCCAAGAAGGTTGGGCATTTGGTCGGAACACTGAAGCTTTCTTT. Using reference TRBV14 and TRBJ1-1 for the parts outside the CDR3, the full variable domain is EAGVTQFPSHSVIEKGQTVTLRCDPISGHDNLYWYRRVMGKEIKFLLHFVKESKQDESGMPNNRFLAERTGGTYSTLKVQPAELEDSGVYFCASSQEGWAFGRNTEAFFGQGTRLTVV.

The V and J genes are TRBV6-1 and TRBJ2-2, with a weak D call TRBD2 (5 bases). The germline V and J ends were trimmed by 6 bases and 4 bases, with 6 bases remaining between them. CDR1 is MNHNS, CDR2 SASEGT, per germline. The CDR3 spans 12 residues. The CDR3 sequence is CASRSGTGELFF. The CDR3 coding sequence is TGTGCCAGCAGGAGCGGCACCGGGGAGCTGTTTTTT.

This clonotype turned up a few times. This chain joins TRBV27 and TRBJ1-1; possible D gene TRBD1, 5 bases. This CDR3 comprises 15 residues. V lost 0 bases and J 3 bases, leaving 11 bases between the germline ends. CDR1 is MNHEY and CDR2 is SMNVEV in the germline V gene (reference sequence). The CDR3 sequence: CASSLSGQGDTEAFF. CDR3 sequence (DNA): TGTGCCAGCAGTTTATCGGGCCAGGGCGACACTGAAGCTTTCTTT.

The gene calls are TRBV5-6 and TRBJ1-6; the D gene is possibly TRBD1 (5 bases). This CDR3 is 15 amino acids long. Trimming shortened V by 0 bases and J by 7 bases, and 11 bases separated the two germline ends. Germline lookup yields CDR1 SGHDT and CDR2 YYEEEE. The CDR3 DNA follows: TGTGCCAGCAGCTTGGGCGCGGGGGGGAATTCACCCCTCCACTTT. Amino acid sequence: CASSLGAGGNSPLHF.

This clonotype has only one observation. V usage is TRBV24-1 and J usage is TRBJ1-1; possibly TRBD1 for D (6 bases). Looked up from germline, CDR1 is KGHDR and CDR2 is SFDVKD. The CDR3 sequence is 15 residues long. With 3 bases removed from V and 5 bases from J, the gap between germline ends came to 15 bases. The chain's CDR3 is CATSDATPGVTEAFF. CDR3 in DNA: TGTGCCACCAGTGATGCGACCCCAGGGGTTACTGAAGCTTTCTTT.

This clonotype was seen only a few times. The genes are TRBV19 and TRBJ2-7; D is perhaps TRBD1 (6 bases). Germline lookup yields CDR1 LNHDA and CDR2 SQIVND (reference sequence). This CDR3 comprises 15 residues. The V end was cut by 3 bases, the J end by 3 bases, with 15 bases between. CDR3 in amino acids: CASSINPGQGYEQYF. In DNA form, the CDR3 reads TGTGCCAGTAGTATTAATCCGGGACAAGGCTACGAGCAGTACTTC.

This chain connects TRBV29-1 to TRBJ2-1; D unresolved. The ends were cut back, 7 bases at V and 15 bases at J, with 19 bases in the middle. Germline V gene lookup returns CDR1 SQVTM and CDR2 ANQGSEA. CDR3 size: 11 residues. CDR3 residues: CSADGWQIRFF. For the CDR3, the DNA is TGCAGCGCCGACGGGTGGCAGATACGGTTCTTC.

The gene calls are TRBV19 and TRBJ1-2; 7 nucleotides match TRBD1. Trimming at V came to 4 bases and at J to 8 bases, leaving 10 bases not matched to a gene. The germline gives CDR1 LNHDA, CDR2 SQIVND (reference sequence). The CDR3 contains 14 residues. CDR3 coding DNA: TGTGCCAGTAGTACAACTAACAGGGGAAGAGGCTACACCTTC. The encoded protein is CASSTTNRGRGYTF.

This sequence joins TRBV6-1 and TRBJ1-2; weak D call: TRBD1 (5 bases). CDR3 length equals 17 residues. The germline V and J ends were trimmed by 6 bases and 2 bases, with 22 bases remaining between them. CDR1 MNHNS and CDR2 SASEGT come from the germline V gene. This CDR3 is CASRPWGREHLNYGYTF. Written as DNA, the CDR3 is TGTGCCAGCAGACCGTGGGGCAGGGAGCACTTGAACTATGGCTACACCTTC.

The chain employs TRBV5-1 and TRBJ1-2; D call uncertain. The germline V gene has CDR1 SGHRS and CDR2 YFSETQ. The CDR3 contains 15 residues. The V and J ends lost 0 bases and 8 bases respectively, with 17 bases between them. The DNA of the CDR3 is TGCGCCAGCAGCTTGGCCGGGAGGTCCTCGGACGGCTACACCTTC. It translates to CASSLAGRSSDGYTF.

The chain uses TRBV7-3 and TRBJ2-3; TRBD2 aligns across 10 bases. J was trimmed by 3 bases and V by 5 bases; bases with no gene match: 5. Germline V gives CDR1 SGHTA, CDR2 FQGTGA. CDR3 length equals 15 residues. This CDR3 is CASSRRTSGTDTQYF. The CDR3, as DNA: TGTGCCAGCAGCCGAAGGACTAGCGGAACAGATACGCAGTATTTT. The full variable domain, with the rest looked up from reference TRBV7-3 and TRBJ2-3, is GAGVSQTPSNKVTEKGKYVELRCDPISGHTALYWYRQSLGQGPEFLIYFQGTGAADDSGLPNDRFFAVRPEGSVSTLKIQRTERGDSAVYLCASSRRTSGTDTQYFGPGTRLTVL.

V gene TRBV5-1 combines with J gene TRBJ2-5; 9 bases are shared with TRBD2. Looked up from germline, CDR1 is SGHRS and CDR2 is YFSETQ. This CDR3 has 15 amino acids. With V trimmed by 1 base and J by 5 bases, 6 bases remained unmatched. CDR3 residues: CASSLSRGGDETQYF. As DNA, the CDR3 is TGCGCCAGCAGCTTGTCGCGCGGGGGGGACGAGACCCAGTACTTC.

The rearrangement uses TRBV20-1 and TRBJ1-5, with D possibly being TRBD1 (6 bases). The V end was cut by 1 base, the J end by 3 bases, with 7 bases between. Germline loops: CDR1 DFQATT, CDR2 SNEGSKA (reference sequence). The length of the CDR3 is 13 residues. In DNA form, the CDR3 reads TGCAGTGCTAGAGGGACAGACAATCAGCCCCAGCATTTT. This translates into CSARGTDNQPQHF.